This TCR beta chain derives from a study of cytomegalovirus exposure and HLA in healthy donors. Concerning this clone: The same CDR3 arises from other DNA sequences in this sample as well.

Germline lookup yields CDR1 MNHEY and CDR2 SVGAGI. CDR3 size: 12 residues. Trimming took 6 bases from V and 5 from J, leaving 7 bases between them. Primers included in the PCR were 60 Vbeta and 13 Jbeta primers. Method: immunoSEQ multiplex PCR; TCRdb's copy keeps in-frame clones and lacks some. The sample gives roughly 230,000 clones, around 90% of which show up once; roughly 1.6% is in the top ten. This chain links TRBV6-5 with TRBJ2-2, with TRBD1 as a possible D gene (5 bases). The sequence was collected from a girl aged 2-10 years in good health and CMV-seronegative. Sequenced input: PBMCs. The CDR3, as DNA: TGTGCCAGCAGCTCAGGGACCGGGGAGCTGTTTTTT. It yields the protein CASSSGTGELFF.